This T cell receptor beta chain was profiled in a study of shared clonotypes between healthy human individuals. In this sample, this clone turned up once. Its antigen is currently unknown. CDR3 length: 15 amino acids. CDR1 is SGDLS and CDR2 is YYNGEE in the germline V gene. V was pared by 4 bases and J by 5 bases, with 18 bases between. Sequencing used immunoSEQ multiplex PCR; TCRdb keeps in-frame clones, though not all of them. This table has a few million clones, roughly 92% appearing once. General study points: Only blood was sampled, and tissue TCR repertoires likely differ from blood ones.

The sample was naive CD4+ T cells sorted from blood. Subset given: CD45RA+ positively selected. This clonotype was sampled from a man aged 18 to 30 in good health. The chain combines TRBV9 with TRBJ2-5, with D uncertain. The CDR3, as DNA: TGTGCCAGCAGCCGTAGCTGGTCTAGAAAGGAGACCCAGTACTTC. Amino acids: CASSRSWSRKETQYF.